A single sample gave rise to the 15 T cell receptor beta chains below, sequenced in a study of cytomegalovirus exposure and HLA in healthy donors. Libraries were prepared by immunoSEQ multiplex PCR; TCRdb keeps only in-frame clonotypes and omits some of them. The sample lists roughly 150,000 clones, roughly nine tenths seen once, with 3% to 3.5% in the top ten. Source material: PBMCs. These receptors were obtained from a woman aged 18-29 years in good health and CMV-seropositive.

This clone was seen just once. The CDR3 bases are TGTGCCAGCAGTGTTAGCGGGAGGGCCGGAGGGTGGAATGAGCAGTTCTTC. Translation gives CASSVSGRAGGWNEQFF. The rearrangement joins TRBV2 to TRBJ2-1, with TRBD2 matching 11 bases. Germline loops: CDR1 SNHLY, CDR2 FYNNEI. This CDR3 contains 17 residues. V was pared by 4 bases and J by 7 bases, with 12 bases of the junction left unmatched.

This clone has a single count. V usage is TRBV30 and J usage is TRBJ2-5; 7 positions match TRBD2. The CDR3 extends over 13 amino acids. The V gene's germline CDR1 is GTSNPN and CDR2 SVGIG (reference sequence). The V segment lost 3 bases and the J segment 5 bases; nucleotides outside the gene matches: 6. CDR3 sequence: CAWRRGGRETQYF. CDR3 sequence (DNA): TGTGCCTGGAGGCGGGGAGGGCGGGAGACCCAGTACTTC.

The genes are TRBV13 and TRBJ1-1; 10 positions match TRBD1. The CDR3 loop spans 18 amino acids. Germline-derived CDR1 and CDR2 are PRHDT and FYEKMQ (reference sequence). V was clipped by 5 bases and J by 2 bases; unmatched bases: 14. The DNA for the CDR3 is TGTGCCAGCAGCCCAGAGACCTGGACAGGGGGGATAAACACTGAAGCTTTCTTT. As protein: CASSPETWTGGINTEAFF. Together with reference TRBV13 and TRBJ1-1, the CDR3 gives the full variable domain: AAGVIQSPRHLIKEKRETATLKCYPIPRHDTVYWYQQGPGQDPQFLISFYEKMQSDKGSIPDRFSAQQFSDYHSELNMSSLELGDSALYFCASSPETWTGGINTEAFFGQGTRLTVV.

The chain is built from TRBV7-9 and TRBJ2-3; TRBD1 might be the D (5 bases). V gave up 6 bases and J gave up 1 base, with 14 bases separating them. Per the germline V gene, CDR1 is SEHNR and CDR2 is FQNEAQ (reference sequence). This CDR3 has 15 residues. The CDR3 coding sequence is TGTGCCAGCAGTCCCCAGGGATCGGGCACAGATACGCAGTATTTT. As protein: CASSPQGSGTDTQYF.

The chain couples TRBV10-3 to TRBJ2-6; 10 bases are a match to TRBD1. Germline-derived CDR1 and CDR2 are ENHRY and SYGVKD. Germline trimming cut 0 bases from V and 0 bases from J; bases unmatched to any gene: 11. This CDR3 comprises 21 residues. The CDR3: CAISESSSTGGLNSGANVLTF. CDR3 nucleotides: TGTGCCATCAGTGAGTCCTCTTCGACAGGGGGCTTAAACTCTGGGGCCAACGTCCTGACTTTC.

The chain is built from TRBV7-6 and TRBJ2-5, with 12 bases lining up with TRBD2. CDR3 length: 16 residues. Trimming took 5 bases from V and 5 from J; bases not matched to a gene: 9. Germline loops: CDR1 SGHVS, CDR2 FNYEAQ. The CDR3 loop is CASSPRLAGVGETQYF. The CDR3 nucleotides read TGTGCCAGCAGCCCCCGACTAGCGGGAGTGGGGGAGACCCAGTACTTC.

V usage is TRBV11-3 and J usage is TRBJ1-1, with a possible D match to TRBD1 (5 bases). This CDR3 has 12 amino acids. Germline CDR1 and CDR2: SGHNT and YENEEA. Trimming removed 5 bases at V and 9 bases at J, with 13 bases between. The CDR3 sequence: CASSKGVQKAFF. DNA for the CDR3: TGTGCCAGCAGCAAAGGGGTTCAGAAAGCTTTCTTT.

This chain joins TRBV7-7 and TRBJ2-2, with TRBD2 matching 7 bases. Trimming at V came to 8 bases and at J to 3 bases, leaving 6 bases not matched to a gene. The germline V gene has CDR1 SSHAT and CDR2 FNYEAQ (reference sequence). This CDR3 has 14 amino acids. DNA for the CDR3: TGTGCCAGCTCCGCGGGGGAATACACCGGGGAGCTGTTTTTT. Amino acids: CASSAGEYTGELFF.

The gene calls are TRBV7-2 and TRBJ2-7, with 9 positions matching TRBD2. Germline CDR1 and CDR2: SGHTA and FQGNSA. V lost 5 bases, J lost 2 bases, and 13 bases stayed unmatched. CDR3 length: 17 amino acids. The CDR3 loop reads CASSLSWGSGGTYEQYF. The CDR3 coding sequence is TGTGCCAGCAGCCTCTCTTGGGGTAGCGGGGGAACCTACGAGCAGTACTTC.

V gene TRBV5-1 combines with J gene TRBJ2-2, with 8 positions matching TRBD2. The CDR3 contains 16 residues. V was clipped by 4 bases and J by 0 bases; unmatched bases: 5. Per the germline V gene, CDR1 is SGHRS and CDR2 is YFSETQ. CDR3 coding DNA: TGCGCCAGCAGCACCTTAGCGGGAACGAACACCGGGGAGCTGTTTTTT. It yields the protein CASSTLAGTNTGELFF.

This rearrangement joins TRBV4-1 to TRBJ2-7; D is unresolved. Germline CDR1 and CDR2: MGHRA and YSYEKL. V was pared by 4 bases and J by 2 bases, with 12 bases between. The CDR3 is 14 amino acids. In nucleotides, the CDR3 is TGCGCCAGCAGCCTAACGACACGAACCTACGAGCAGTACTTC. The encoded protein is CASSLTTRTYEQYF.

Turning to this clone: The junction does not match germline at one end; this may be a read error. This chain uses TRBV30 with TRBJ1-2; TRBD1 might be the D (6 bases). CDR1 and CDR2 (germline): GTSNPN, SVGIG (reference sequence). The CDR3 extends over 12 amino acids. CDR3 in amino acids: CACPCGQLFVSF. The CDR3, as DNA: TGTGCCTGCCCCTGCGGACAGCTGTTCGTCTCCTTC.

CDR3 nucleotide sequence: TGTGCCAGCAGTGAATATGGAGCTAGAGACATTCAGTACTTC. It yields the protein CASSEYGARDIQYF. The chain couples TRBV6-1 to TRBJ2-4; no clear D. With 2 bases removed from V and 8 bases from J, the gap between germline ends came to 13 bases. The germline CDR1 and CDR2 sequences are MNHNS and SASEGT. The CDR3 totals 14 residues.

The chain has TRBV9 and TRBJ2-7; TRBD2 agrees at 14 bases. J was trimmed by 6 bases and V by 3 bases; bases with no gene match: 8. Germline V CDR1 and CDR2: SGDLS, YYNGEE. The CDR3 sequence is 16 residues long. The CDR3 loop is CASSAPGLAGVSEQYF. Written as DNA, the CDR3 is TGTGCCAGCAGCGCCCCGGGACTAGCGGGAGTAAGCGAGCAGTACTTC.

The CDR3 nucleotides are TGTGCCTGGAGAAACCTAGCCTATGAGCAGTTCTTC. Translating gives CAWRNLAYEQFF. This chain connects TRBV30 to TRBJ2-1; TRBD2 might be the D (5 bases). The CDR3 is made up of 12 amino acids. Germline CDR1 and CDR2: GTSNPN and SVGIG (reference sequence). V gave up 3 bases and J gave up 8 bases, with 11 bases separating them.